These 8 T cell receptor beta chains originate from one sample sequenced in a study of blood T cell repertoires in COVID-19. Here immunoSEQ multiplex PCR was the method, and the copy in TCRdb shows in-frame clones only, minus some. The sample lists 60,000 or so clones, around 80% occurring once. Input material: peripheral blood. The receptors shown here come from a man aged 55-75 years with acute or convalescent COVID-19.

The chain links TRBV4-2 to TRBJ2-5, with a tentative D call TRBD2 (6 bases). The V end was cut by 4 bases, the J end by 5 bases, with 14 bases between. CDR1 LGHNA and CDR2 YNFKEQ come from the germline V gene. The CDR3 contains 14 residues. The CDR3 sequence: CASSPRRGKETQYF. DNA for the CDR3: TGTGCCAGCAGCCCCAGACGGGGGAAGGAGACCCAGTACTTC.

This clone has just one count. This chain connects TRBV2 to TRBJ1-1; D is unresolved. Trimming pared 9 bases from V and 1 base from J, leaving 9 bases between. The CDR3 has 12 amino acids. Germline lookup yields CDR1 SNHLY and CDR2 FYNNEI. CDR3: CASTWANTEAFF. CDR3 coding DNA: TGTGCCAGTACCTGGGCGAACACTGAAGCTTTCTTT.

The table lists this clone with a few counts. This chain's CDR3 is CASSSNRGEAPLHF. For the CDR3, the DNA is TGTGCCAGCAGCTCTAACAGGGGTGAGGCACCCCTCCACTTT. The chain joins TRBV11-2 to TRBJ1-6, with 7 bases aligning to TRBD1. V was pared by 4 bases and J by 11 bases, with 8 bases of the junction left unmatched. The CDR3 sequence is 14 residues long. Germline values: CDR1 SGHAT, CDR2 FQNNGV.

This rearrangement joins TRBV12-5 to TRBJ2-1; D gene uncertain. Trimming took off 3 bases at V and 0 bases at J, with 12 bases between the two ends. Germline V gene lookup returns CDR1 LGHNT and CDR2 FRNRAP. This CDR3 contains 16 residues. For the CDR3, the DNA is TGTGCTAGTGGTTTCGGTTTGACACTCTCCTACAATGAGCAGTTCTTC. Its protein is CASGFGLTLSYNEQFF.

The chain is built from TRBV10-2 and TRBJ1-4; 9 nucleotides agree with TRBD1. J gave up 0 bases and V 8 bases, and 7 bases lay outside the gene matches. The CDR3 has 16 residues. Germline V gene sequence: CDR1 WSHSY, CDR2 SAAADI. CDR3 in amino acids: CASFGTGFATNEKLFF. CDR3 nucleotides: TGCGCCAGCTTCGGGACAGGGTTCGCAACTAATGAAAAACTGTTTTTT.

The V gene is TRBV5-6, the J gene TRBJ2-1; D is unclear. The length of the CDR3 is 14 residues. Trimming took off 1 base at V and 8 bases at J, with 13 bases between the two ends. Germline CDR1 SGHDT, CDR2 YYEEEE. CDR3 nucleotides: TGTGCCAGCAGCTTGTATGGCGGTCTTCATGAGCAGTTCTTC. This encodes CASSLYGGLHEQFF.

This chain links TRBV5-1 with TRBJ1-2, with TRBD1 identical over 7 bases. The CDR3 sequence is 13 residues long. Trimming at V came to 0 bases and at J to 7 bases, leaving 3 bases not matched to a gene. CDR1 SGHRS and CDR2 YFSETQ come from the germline V gene. CDR3 DNA sequence: TGCGCCAGCAGCTTGGAACAGGGGTTTGGCTACACCTTC. Translation gives CASSLEQGFGYTF.

CDR3 sequence (DNA): TGCGCCAGCAGCTTGAAGGGGTCTAGGGACACTGAAGCTTTCTTT. Amino acids: CASSLKGSRDTEAFF. The rearrangement joins TRBV5-1 to TRBJ1-1, with D maybe TRBD1 (5 bases). The CDR3 extends over 15 amino acids. Trimming removed 1 base at V and 3 bases at J, with 13 bases between. Germline values: CDR1 SGHRS, CDR2 YFSETQ.